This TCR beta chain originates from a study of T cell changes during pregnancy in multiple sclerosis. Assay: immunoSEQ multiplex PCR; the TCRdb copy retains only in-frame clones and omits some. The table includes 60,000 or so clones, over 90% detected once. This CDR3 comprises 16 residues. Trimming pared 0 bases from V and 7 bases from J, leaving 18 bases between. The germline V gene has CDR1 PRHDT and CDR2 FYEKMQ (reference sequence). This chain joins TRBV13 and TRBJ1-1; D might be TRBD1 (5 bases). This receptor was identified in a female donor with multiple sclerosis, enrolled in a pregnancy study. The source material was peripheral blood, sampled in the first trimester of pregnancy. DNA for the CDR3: TGTGCCAGCAGCTTAGGCCAGGGTTTCGGGGAGGTTGAAGCTTTCTTT. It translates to CASSLGQGFGEVEAFF.